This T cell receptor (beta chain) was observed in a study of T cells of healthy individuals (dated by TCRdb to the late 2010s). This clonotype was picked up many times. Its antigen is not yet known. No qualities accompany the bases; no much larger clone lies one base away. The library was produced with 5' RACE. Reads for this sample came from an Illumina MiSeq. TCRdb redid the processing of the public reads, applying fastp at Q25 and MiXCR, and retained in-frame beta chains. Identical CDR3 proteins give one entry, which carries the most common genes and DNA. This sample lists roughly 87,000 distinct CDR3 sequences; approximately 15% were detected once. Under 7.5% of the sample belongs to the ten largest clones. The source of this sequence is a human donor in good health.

This receptor carries the CDR3 CSARDIRQPDYTF. The DNA sequence reads TGCAGTGCTAGAGATATTCGACAGCCTGACTACACCTTC. Recombination joined TRBV20-1 with TRBJ1-2; the D gene is perhaps TRBD1, on 5 matching bases. The germline V gene (reference sequence) gives CDR1 as DFQATT and CDR2 as SNEGSKA. There are 13 amino acids in the CDR3, from cysteine to phenylalanine inclusive. The DNA shown is the 39-base CDR3, in frame from base 1. V and J are truncated by 0 bases and 10 bases respectively, leaving an intervening sequence of 15 bases.